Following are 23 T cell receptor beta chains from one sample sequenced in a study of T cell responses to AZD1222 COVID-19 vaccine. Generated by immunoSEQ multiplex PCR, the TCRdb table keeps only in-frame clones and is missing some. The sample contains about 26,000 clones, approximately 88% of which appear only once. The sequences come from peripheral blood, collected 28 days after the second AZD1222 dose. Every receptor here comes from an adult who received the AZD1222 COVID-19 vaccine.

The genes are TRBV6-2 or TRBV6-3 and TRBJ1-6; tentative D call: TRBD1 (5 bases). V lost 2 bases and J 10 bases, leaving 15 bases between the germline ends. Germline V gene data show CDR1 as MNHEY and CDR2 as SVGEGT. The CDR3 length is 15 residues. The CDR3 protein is CASSYPKGRDSPLHF. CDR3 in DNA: TGTGCCAGCAGTTACCCTAAAGGGCGGGACTCACCCCTCCACTTT.

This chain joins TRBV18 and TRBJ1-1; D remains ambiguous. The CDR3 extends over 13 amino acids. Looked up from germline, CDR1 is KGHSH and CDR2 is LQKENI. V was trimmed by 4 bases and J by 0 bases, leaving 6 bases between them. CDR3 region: CASSQGLNTEAFF. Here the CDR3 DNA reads TGTGCCAGCTCACAGGGCTTGAACACTGAAGCTTTCTTT.

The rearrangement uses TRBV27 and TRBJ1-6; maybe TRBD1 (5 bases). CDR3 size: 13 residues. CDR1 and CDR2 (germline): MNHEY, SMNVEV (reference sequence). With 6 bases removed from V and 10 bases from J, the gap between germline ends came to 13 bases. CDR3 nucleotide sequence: TGTGCCAGCAGACCGGCGGGGCCATCACCCCTCCACTTT. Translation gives CASRPAGPSPLHF.

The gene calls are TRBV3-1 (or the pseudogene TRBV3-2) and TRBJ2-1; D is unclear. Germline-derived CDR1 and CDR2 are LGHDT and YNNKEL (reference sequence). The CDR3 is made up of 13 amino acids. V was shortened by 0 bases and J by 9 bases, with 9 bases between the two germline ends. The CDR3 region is CASSQDWGSEQFF. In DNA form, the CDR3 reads TGTGCCAGCAGCCAAGATTGGGGATCTGAGCAGTTCTTC.

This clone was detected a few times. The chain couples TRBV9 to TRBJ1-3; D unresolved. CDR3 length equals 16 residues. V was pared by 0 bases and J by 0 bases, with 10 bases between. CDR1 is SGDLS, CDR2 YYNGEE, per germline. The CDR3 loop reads CASSVGVGSSGNTIYF. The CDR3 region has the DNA TGTGCCAGCAGCGTAGGTGTAGGGAGCTCTGGAAACACCATATATTTT.

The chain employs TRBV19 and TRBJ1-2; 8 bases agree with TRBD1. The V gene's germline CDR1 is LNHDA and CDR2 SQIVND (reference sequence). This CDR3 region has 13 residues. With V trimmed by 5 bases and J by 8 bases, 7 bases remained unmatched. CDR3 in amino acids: CASSPQDREGYTF. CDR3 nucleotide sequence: TGTGCCAGTAGTCCCCAGGACAGGGAAGGCTACACCTTC.

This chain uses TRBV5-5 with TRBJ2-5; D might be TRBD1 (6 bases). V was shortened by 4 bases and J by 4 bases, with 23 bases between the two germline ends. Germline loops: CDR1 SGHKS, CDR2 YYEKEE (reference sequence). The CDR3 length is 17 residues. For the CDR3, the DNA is TGTGCCAGCAGCCAGGCGACAGGTGGCCTTAAGGGAGAGACCCAGTACTTC. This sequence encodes CASSQATGGLKGETQYF.

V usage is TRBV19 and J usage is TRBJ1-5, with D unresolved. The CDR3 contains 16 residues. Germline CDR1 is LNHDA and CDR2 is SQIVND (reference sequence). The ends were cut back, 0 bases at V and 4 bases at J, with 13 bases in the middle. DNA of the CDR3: TGTGCCAGTAGTATAGAAAGGGTCGGAGTTAATCAGCCCCAGCATTTT. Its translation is CASSIERVGVNQPQHF. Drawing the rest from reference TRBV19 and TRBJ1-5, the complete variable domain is DGGITQSPKYLFRKEGQNVTLSCEQNLNHDAMYWYRQDPGQGLRLIYYSQIVNDFQKGDIAEGYSVSREKKESFPLTVTSAQKNPTAFYLCASSIERVGVNQPQHFGDGTRLSIL.

The CDR3 sequence is CARSLGVDTGTGNTIYF. DNA for the CDR3: TGTGCCAGAAGCTTAGGGGTCGACACAGGGACTGGAAACACCATATATTTT. This chain links TRBV7-5 with TRBJ1-3; TRBD1, as called in the table, went unchecked against the DNA. TRBV7-5 is deemed a pseudogene. This CDR3 is built from 17 residues.

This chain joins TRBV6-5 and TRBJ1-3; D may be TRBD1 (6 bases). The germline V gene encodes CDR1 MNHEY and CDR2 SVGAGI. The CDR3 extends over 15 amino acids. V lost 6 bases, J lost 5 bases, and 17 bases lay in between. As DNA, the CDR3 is TGTGCCAGCAGGCGCCTTCCGGACAGCCGAAACACCATATATTTT. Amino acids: CASRRLPDSRNTIYF.

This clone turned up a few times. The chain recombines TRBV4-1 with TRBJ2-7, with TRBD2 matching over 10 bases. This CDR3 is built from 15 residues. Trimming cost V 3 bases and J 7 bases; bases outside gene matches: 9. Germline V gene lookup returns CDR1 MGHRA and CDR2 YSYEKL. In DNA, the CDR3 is TGCGCCAGCAGCCAGGGGAGCGGGGGGGAGTATGAGCAGTACTTC. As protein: CASSQGSGGEYEQYF.

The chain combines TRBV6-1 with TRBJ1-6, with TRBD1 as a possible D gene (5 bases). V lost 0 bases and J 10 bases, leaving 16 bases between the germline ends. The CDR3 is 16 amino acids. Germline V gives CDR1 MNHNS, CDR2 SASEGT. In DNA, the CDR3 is TGTGCCAGCAGTGAAGCTTCTTCCGCAGGGAGCTCACCCCTCCACTTT. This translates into CASSEASSAGSSPLHF.

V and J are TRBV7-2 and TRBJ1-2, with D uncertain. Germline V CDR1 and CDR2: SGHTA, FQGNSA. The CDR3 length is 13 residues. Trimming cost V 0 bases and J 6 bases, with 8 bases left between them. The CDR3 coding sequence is TGTGCCAGCAGCTTAGCCCGGCAAGATGGCTACACCTTC. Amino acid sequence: CASSLARQDGYTF.

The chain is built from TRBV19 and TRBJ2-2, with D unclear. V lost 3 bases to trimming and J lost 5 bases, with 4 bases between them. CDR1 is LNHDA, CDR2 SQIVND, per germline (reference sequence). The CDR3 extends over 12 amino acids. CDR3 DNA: TGTGCCAGTAGTATTTGGACCGGGGAGCTGTTTTTT. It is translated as CASSIWTGELFF. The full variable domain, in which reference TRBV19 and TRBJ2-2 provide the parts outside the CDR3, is DGGITQSPKYLFRKEGQNVTLSCEQNLNHDAMYWYRQDPGQGLRLIYYSQIVNDFQKGDIAEGYSVSREKKESFPLTVTSAQKNPTAFYLCASSIWTGELFFGEGSRLTVL.

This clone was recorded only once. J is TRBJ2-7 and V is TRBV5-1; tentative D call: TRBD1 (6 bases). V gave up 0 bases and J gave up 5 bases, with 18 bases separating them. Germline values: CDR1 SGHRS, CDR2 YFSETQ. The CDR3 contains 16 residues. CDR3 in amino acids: CASSLDGTQFRDEQYF. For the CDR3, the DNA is TGCGCCAGCAGCTTGGATGGGACACAGTTTAGGGACGAGCAGTACTTC.

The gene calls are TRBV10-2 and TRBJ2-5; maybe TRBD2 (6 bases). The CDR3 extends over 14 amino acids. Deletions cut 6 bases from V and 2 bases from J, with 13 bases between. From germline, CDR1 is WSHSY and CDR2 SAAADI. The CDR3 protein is CASRGWGEQETQYF. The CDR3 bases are TGCGCCAGCAGGGGGTGGGGGGAGCAAGAGACCCAGTACTTC.

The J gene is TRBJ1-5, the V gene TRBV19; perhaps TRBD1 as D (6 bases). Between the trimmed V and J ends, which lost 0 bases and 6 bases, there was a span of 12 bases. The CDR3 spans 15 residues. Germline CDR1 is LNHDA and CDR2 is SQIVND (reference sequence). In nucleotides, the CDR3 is TGTGCCAGTAGTATAGATACAGGGATGGGTCAGCCCCAGCATTTT. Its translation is CASSIDTGMGQPQHF.

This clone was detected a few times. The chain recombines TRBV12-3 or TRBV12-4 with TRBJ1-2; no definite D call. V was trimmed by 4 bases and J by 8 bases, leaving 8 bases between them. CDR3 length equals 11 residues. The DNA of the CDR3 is TGTGCCAGCAGTTCCCGGGTCGGCTACACCTTC. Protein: CASSSRVGYTF.

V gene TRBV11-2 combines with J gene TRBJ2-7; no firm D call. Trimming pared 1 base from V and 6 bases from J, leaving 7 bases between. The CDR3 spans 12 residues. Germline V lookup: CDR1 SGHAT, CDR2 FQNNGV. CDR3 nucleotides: TGTGCCAGCAGCTTAGCGGCCATCGAGCAGTACTTC. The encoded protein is CASSLAAIEQYF.

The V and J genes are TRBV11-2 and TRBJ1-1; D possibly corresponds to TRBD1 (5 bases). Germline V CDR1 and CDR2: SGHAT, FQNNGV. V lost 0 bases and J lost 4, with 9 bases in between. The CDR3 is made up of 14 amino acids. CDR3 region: CASSLDPGGTEAFF. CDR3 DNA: TGTGCCAGCAGCTTAGATCCCGGGGGCACTGAAGCTTTCTTT.

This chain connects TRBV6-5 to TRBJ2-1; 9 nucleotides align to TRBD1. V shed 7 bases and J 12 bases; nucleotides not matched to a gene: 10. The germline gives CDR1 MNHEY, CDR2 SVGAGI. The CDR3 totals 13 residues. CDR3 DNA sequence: TGTGCCAGCACCGGACAGGGGCGGGGGAGGCAGTTCTTC. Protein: CASTGQGRGRQFF.

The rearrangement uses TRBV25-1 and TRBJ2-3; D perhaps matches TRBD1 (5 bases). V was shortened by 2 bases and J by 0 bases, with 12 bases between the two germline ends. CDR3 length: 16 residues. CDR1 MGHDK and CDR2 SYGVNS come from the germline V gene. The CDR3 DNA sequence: TGTGCCAGCAGTGAAAGGGGCGGAACTAGCACAGATACGCAGTATTTT. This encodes CASSERGGTSTDTQYF.

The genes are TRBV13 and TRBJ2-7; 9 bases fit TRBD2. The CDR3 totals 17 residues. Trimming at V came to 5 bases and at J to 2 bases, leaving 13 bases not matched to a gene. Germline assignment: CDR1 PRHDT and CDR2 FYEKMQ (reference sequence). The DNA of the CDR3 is TGTGCCAGCAGCGCAGGTCGTAGGGTAGCGGGGGCCTACGAGCAGTACTTC. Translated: CASSAGRRVAGAYEQYF.